The source of this T cell receptor (beta chain) is a study of blood T cell repertoires in COVID-19. For the study at large: From the United States, Italy and Spain came samples of acute and convalescent COVID-19. T cells, B-cell-depleted T cells, or PBMCs supplied cDNA or gDNA.

Enrolment of Seattle patients took place during active infection, and they were followed longitudinally. The data were produced by immunoSEQ multiplex PCR, yet TCRdb's version contains in-frame clones alone and is incomplete. Among some 450,000 clones, 88% were seen once, and the ten largest hold roughly 12%. CDR3 size: 15 residues. Trimming removed 7 bases from V and 3 bases from J, with 18 bases in between. The germline V gene has CDR1 LNHDA and CDR2 SQIVND (reference sequence). The chain carries TRBV19 and TRBJ1-2; the D is unclear. The source material was peripheral blood. The receptor comes from a woman aged 45-60 years with COVID-19, enrolled during active disease. The CDR3 loop reads CASMGEIHRDYGYTF. In nucleotides, the CDR3 is TGTGCCAGTATGGGCGAGATCCACCGAGACTATGGCTACACCTTC.